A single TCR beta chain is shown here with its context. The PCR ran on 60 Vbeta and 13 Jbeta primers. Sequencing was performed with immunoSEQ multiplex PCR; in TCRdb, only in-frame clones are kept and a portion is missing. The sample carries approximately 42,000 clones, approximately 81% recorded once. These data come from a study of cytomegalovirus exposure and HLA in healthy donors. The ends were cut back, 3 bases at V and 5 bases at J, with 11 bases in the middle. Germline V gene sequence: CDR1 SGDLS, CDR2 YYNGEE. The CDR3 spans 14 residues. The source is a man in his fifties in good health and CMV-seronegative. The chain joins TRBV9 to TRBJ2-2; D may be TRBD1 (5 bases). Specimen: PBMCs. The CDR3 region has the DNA TGTGCCAGCAGCGGCGTACAGGATACCGGGGAGCTGTTTTTT. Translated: CASSGVQDTGELFF.